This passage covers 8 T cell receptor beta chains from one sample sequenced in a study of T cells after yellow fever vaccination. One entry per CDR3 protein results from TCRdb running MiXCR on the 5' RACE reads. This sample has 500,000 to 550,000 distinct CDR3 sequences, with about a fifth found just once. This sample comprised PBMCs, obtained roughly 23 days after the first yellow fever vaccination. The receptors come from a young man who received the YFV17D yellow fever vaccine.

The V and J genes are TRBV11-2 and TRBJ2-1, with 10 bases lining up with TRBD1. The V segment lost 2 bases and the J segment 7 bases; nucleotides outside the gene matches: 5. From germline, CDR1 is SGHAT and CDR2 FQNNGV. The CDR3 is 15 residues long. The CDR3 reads CASSLRDRGGNEQFF. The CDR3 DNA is TGTGCCAGCAGCTTAAGGGACAGGGGAGGGAATGAGCAGTTCTTC.

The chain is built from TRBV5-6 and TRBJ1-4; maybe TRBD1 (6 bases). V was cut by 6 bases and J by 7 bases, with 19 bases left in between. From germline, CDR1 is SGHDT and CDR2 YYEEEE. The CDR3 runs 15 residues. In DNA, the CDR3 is TGTGCCAGCACCCTGCTGGTACAGGGAGGTGAAAAACTGTTTTTT. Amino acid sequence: CASTLLVQGGEKLFF.

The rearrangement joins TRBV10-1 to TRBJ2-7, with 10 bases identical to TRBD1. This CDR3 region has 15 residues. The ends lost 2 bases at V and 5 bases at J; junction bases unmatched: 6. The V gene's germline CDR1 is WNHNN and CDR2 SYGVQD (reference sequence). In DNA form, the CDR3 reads TGCGCCAGCAGTGAGCCGGGACAGGGGAGGGACGAGCAGTACTTC. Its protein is CASSEPGQGRDEQYF.

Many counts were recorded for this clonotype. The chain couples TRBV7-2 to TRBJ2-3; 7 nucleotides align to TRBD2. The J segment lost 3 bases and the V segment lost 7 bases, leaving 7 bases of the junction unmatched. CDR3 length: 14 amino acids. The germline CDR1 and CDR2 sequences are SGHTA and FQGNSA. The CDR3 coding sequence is TGTGCCAGCATCAGGACTAGTTCTACAGATACGCAGTATTTT. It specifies CASIRTSSTDTQYF.

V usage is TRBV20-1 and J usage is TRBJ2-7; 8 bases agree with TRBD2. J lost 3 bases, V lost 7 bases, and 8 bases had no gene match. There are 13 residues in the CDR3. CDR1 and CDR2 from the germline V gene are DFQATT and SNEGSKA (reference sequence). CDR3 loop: CSVAAGANYEQYF. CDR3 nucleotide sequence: TGCAGTGTTGCAGCGGGGGCTAACTACGAGCAGTACTTC.

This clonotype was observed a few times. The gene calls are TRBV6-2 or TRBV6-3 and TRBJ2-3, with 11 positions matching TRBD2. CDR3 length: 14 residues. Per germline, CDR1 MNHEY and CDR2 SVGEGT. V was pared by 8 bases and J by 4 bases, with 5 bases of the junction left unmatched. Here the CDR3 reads CASAGLAASDTQYF. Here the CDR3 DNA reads TGTGCCAGCGCGGGACTAGCGGCATCAGATACGCAGTATTTT.

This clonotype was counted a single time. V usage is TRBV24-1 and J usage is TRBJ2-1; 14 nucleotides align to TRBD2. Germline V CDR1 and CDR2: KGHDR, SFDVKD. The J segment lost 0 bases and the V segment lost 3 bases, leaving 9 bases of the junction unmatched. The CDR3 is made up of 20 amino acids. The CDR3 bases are TGTGCCACCAGTGATCGACCGGGACTAGCGGGGGCGAGCTCCTACAATGAGCAGTTCTTC. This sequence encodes CATSDRPGLAGASSYNEQFF.

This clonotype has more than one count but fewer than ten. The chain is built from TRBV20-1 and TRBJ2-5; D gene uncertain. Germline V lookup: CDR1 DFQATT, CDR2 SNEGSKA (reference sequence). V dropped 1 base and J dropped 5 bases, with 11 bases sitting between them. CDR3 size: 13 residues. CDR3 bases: TGCAGTGCTAGAGGGGATAGCTCGGAGACCCAGTACTTC. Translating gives CSARGDSSETQYF.